This TCR beta chain is from a study of Ad26.COV2.S vaccination and SARS-CoV-2 variants. Germline values: CDR1 MGHDK, CDR2 SYGVNS. The V and J ends lost 2 bases and 2 bases, in that order; junction bases with no gene match: 1. The CDR3 sequence is 14 residues long. Treatment here: around 19 received Ad26.COV2.S at low or high dose, single or two shots; roughly five received placebo; per-sample allocation not given. Each sample was drawn 63 days after the first injection (of vaccine or placebo). It was an adult aged 18-55 years in Boston who was the donor. The repertoire was sequenced with immunoSEQ multiplex PCR; TCRdb's copy has only in-frame clones and lacks some. The sample lists about 680,000 clones, more than 80% occurring once.

The rearrangement uses TRBV25-1 and TRBJ1-1; 8 bases fit TRBD1. This clonotype originated in a person between 18 and 65 years old who received the Ad26.COV2.S COVID-19 vaccine or a placebo. The source was peripheral blood, collected in a trial of Ad26.COV2.S vaccine versus placebo. The CDR3 sequence is CASSEQGANTEAFF. The CDR3 DNA sequence: TGTGCCAGCAGTGAACAGGGGGCCAACACTGAAGCTTTCTTT.